This TCR beta chain was sequenced in a study of metastatic and nonmetastatic thyroid tumors. Study as a whole: Samples came from malignant and benign thyroid patients, and repertoires were compared across blood and tumor or nodule tissue. Study-wide points: Benign nodules were reported to have significantly lower TCR beta diversity than malignant thyroid tumors, in blood and tumor.

Study processing details: In papillary thyroid cancer, a distant-metastasis classifier was built using CDR3 differences across clinicopathological groups. TCRdb re-called the PCR reads via MiXCR. These V and J calls rely on TCRdb rather than the paper's analysis. The sample contains about 89,000 clones, around an eighth of which appear only once. Of note for this clone: Antigen unknown.

Trimming removed 4 bases at V and 1 base at J, with 7 bases between. The CDR3 covers 13 residues. Germline values: CDR1 KGHSH, CDR2 LQKENI. Treatment of any kind had been given to no patient before thyroid surgery. The receptor comes from a female donor with papillary thyroid cancer or a benign thyroid nodule (not recorded which). Some clones in this sample may be carry-over from other donors' samples. Material for sequencing was tumor tissue. This chain joins TRBV18 and TRBJ1-1; maybe TRBD1 (5 bases). CDR3 DNA: TGTGCCAGCTCACGACAGACGAACACTGAAGCTTTCTTT. Protein product: CASSRQTNTEAFF.